The subject of this entry is one TCR beta chain. The antigen is unknown. V was trimmed by 8 bases and J by 8 bases, leaving 15 bases between them. The germline CDR1 and CDR2 sequences are ENHRY and SYGVKD. CDR3 size: 12 residues. The source of the sample is a study of cytomegalovirus exposure and HLA in healthy donors. PCR was performed using 60 Vbeta and 13 Jbeta primers. Measured with immunoSEQ multiplex PCR; TCRdb has only the in-frame clones, and not every one. Altogether about 150,000 clones are present, more than 60% being singletons, with the ten largest covering 1.8%. Overall study findings and caveats: The investigators catalogued some 160 TCR beta chains as cytomegalovirus-associated. For TCR beta chains, V- and J-gene trimming was later linked to a missense DCLRE1C variant.

The sample taken for sequencing was PBMCs. The sequence was obtained from a male donor in good health and CMV-seronegative. V and J are TRBV10-3 and TRBJ1-2, with a tentative D call TRBD1 (5 bases). CDR3 coding DNA: TGTGCCATCCGGGGGACGAACAGCGGCTACACCTTC. It specifies CAIRGTNSGYTF.